This T cell receptor (beta chain) is from a study of T-cell reconstitution after alpha-beta-depleted transplantation in children. General study results and limits: A year had passed since transplant, and T-cell counts and diversity by then came mostly from newly produced T cells.

This clonotype was detected ten times or more. What it binds is not known. A library of TCRbeta sequences, prepared with unique molecular identifiers, was generated. TCRdb independently ran MiXCR on the PCR reads; one entry per CDR3 protein. The repertoire has 250,000 or so distinct CDR3 sequences, roughly 8% of them found once; the top ten carry less than 8%. The CDR3 length is 15 residues. CDR1 is MNHEY and CDR2 is SVGEGT in the germline V gene. The V gene lost 6 bases and the J gene lost 0 bases, with 12 bases spanning the gap. The sequencing used PBMCs, mostly from graft donor cells, collected 180 days after TCRalphabeta/CD19-depleted stem cell transplant. This clonotype originated in a male patient younger than 18 who had a stem cell transplant for acute lymphoblastic leukemia, so the T cells may come from the graft donor. The rearrangement links TRBV6-2 or TRBV6-3 to TRBJ1-3; D is unclear. CDR3 bases: TGTGCCAGCAGGCACGTGAGGAGCTCTGGAAACACCATATATTTT. This sequence encodes CASRHVRSSGNTIYF.